Each of the 10 T cell receptor beta chains below was sequenced from the same sample in a study of human T cells and chemical hapten exposure. Time point noted: pre-sensitization, week 0. Treatment of the sample: therapeutic diphenylcyclopropenone sensitization with weekly scalp DPC. TCRdb analysed the RACE reads with MiXCR anew, one entry per CDR3 protein. The repertoire has about 380,000 distinct CDR3 sequences, less than 6.5% of them found once; the top ten carry around 2.6%. The specimen comprised whole blood, sampled in connection with sensitization to the hapten diphenylcyclopropenone (DPC). The receptor set was obtained from a woman aged 50 to 65 with alopecia areata. Some clones in this sample may be carry-over from other donors' samples.

This clonotype was picked up many times. The rearrangement joins TRBV29-1 to TRBJ2-2; 10 nucleotides agree with TRBD1. J was trimmed by 5 bases and V by 7 bases; bases with no gene match: 4. Germline CDR1 is SQVTM and CDR2 is ANQGSEA. The CDR3 spans 13 residues. CDR3 bases: TGCAGCGGACGGACAGGGGGAACCGGGGAGCTGTTTTTT. Translated: CSGRTGGTGELFF.

This clonotype was observed at least ten times. The genes are TRBV9 and TRBJ2-1; no firm D call. Looked up from germline, CDR1 is SGDLS and CDR2 is YYNGEE. The CDR3 runs 13 residues. The V gene lost 0 bases and the J gene lost 7 bases, with 8 bases spanning the gap. This chain's CDR3 is CASSVGGRNEQFF. CDR3 nucleotides: TGTGCCAGCAGCGTAGGAGGAAGGAATGAGCAGTTCTTC.

In its sample, this clonotype was seen a few times. The chain joins TRBV29-1 to TRBJ1-1; the match to TRBD1 covers 9 bases. Per the germline V gene, CDR1 is SQVTM and CDR2 is ANQGSEA. Trimming removed 5 bases from V and 10 bases from J; junction bases left unmatched: 11. This CDR3 is 13 amino acids long. The CDR3: CSVTGGALERAFF. The CDR3 bases are TGCAGCGTTACAGGGGGCGCCTTAGAGAGAGCTTTCTTT.

The chain employs TRBV10-2 and TRBJ1-5; 9 nucleotides agree with TRBD1. Germline CDR1 and CDR2: WSHSY and SAAADI. Germline trimming cut 10 bases from V and 2 bases from J; bases unmatched to any gene: 12. The CDR3 runs 16 residues. The chain's CDR3 is CATGETGGVGNQPQHF. The CDR3 bases are TGCGCCACCGGGGAGACAGGGGGTGTAGGCAATCAGCCCCAGCATTTT.

The rearrangement joins TRBV12-3 or TRBV12-4 to TRBJ1-2; D unclear. There are 13 residues in the CDR3. V was clipped by 5 bases and J by 8 bases, with 15 bases between them. In nucleotides, the CDR3 is TGTGCCAGCAGTCTCGGACTGCGGATGGGCTACACCTTC. Protein product: CASSLGLRMGYTF.

At least ten counts were recorded for this clonotype. The rearrangement joins TRBV29-1 to TRBJ2-7; 7 bases match TRBD2. CDR3 length: 12 residues. The V gene's germline CDR1 is SQVTM and CDR2 ANQGSEA. Trimming at V came to 4 bases and at J to 3 bases, leaving 3 bases not matched to a gene. CDR3 sequence: CSVGRGSYEQYF. The CDR3 nucleotides are TGCAGCGTTGGTCGCGGGAGCTACGAGCAGTACTTC.

This clonotype was detected ten times or more. This sequence joins TRBV2 and TRBJ2-3, with D perhaps matching TRBD2 (5 bases). V lost 6 bases and J 2 bases, leaving 18 bases between the germline ends. The CDR3 has 16 residues. The germline V gene has CDR1 SNHLY and CDR2 FYNNEI. DNA of the CDR3: TGTGCCAGCAGAAGAGGGATTAGCGTGGACACAGATACGCAGTATTTT. Protein sequence: CASRRGISVDTDTQYF.

At least ten counts were recorded for this clonotype. The chain uses TRBV6-5 and TRBJ2-7; D is uncertain. The V end lost 1 base, the J end lost 1 base, and 11 bases lay between the germline ends. The CDR3 runs 15 residues. Per the germline V gene, CDR1 is MNHEY and CDR2 is SVGAGI. The CDR3 DNA reads as TGTGCCAGCAGTTACTGGCCCGATGATTCCTACGAGCAGTACTTC. It codes for CASSYWPDDSYEQYF.

This clonotype turned up a few times. The chain is built from TRBV29-1 and TRBJ1-2; a possible D gene is TRBD1 (6 bases). Germline V gene sequence: CDR1 SQVTM, CDR2 ANQGSEA. V was shortened by 1 base and J by 1 base, with 16 bases between the two germline ends. CDR3 length: 16 amino acids. The CDR3 here is CSVEGYVDSLNYGYTF. CDR3 DNA: TGCAGCGTTGAAGGCTACGTGGACAGCCTTAACTATGGCTACACCTTC.

This clonotype has more than one count but fewer than ten. The V call is TRBV6-5, the J call TRBJ2-1; 7 positions match TRBD1. Trimming cost V 6 bases and J 9 bases; bases outside gene matches: 5. From germline, CDR1 is MNHEY and CDR2 SVGAGI. This CDR3 contains 12 residues. For the CDR3, the DNA is TGTGCCAGCAGCCCCAACAGGGGTGAGCAGTTCTTC. This encodes CASSPNRGEQFF.